This TCR beta chain was recovered during a study of blood T cell repertoires in COVID-19. Overall study context: From T cells, B-cell-depleted T cells, or PBMCs came the material, which was cDNA or gDNA.

The germline gives CDR1 MNHEY, CDR2 SVGEGT. The CDR3 extends over 15 amino acids. V lost 1 base and J lost 8; bases outside the gene matches: 2. TCRdb's table, derived via immunoSEQ multiplex PCR, lists solely in-frame clones and lacks some. Here the sample spans around 500,000 clones, approximately 90% being singletons. The sequencing sample was made of PBMCs or T cells enriched from blood (not recorded which). The chain combines TRBV6-2 or TRBV6-3 with TRBJ1-6, with TRBD1 identical over 10 bases. This clonotype was obtained from a woman between 40 and 50 years old who had recovered from COVID-19. The CDR3 region is CASSYFGTGDSPLHF. The CDR3, as DNA: TGTGCCAGCAGTTACTTTGGGACAGGGGATTCACCCCTCCACTTT.